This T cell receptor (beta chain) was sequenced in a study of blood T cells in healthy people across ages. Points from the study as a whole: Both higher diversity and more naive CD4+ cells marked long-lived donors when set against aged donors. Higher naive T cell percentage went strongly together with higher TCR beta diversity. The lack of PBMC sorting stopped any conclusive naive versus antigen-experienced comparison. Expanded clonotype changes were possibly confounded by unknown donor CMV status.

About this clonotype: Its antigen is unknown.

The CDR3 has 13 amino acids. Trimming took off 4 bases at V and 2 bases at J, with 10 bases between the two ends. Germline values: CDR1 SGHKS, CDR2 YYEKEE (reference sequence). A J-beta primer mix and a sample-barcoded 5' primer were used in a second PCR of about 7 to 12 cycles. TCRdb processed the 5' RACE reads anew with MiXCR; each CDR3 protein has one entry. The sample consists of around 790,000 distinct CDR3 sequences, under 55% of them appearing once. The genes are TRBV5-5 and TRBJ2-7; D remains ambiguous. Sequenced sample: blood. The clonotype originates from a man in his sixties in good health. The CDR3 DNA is TGTGCCAGCAGCGTGCAGATAACCTACGAGCAGTACTTC. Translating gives CASSVQITYEQYF.